These 15 T cell receptor beta chains originate from one sample sequenced in a study of cytomegalovirus exposure and HLA in healthy donors. In the PCR, 60 Vbeta and 13 Jbeta primers were used. Data came from immunoSEQ multiplex PCR; TCRdb stores just in-frame clones and leaves some out. In the table there are under 200,000 clones, around 85% of which are singletons. Sequencing was done on a sample of PBMCs. These receptors were obtained from a middle-aged man in good health and CMV-seropositive.

This clone has more than one count but fewer than ten. The chain links TRBV30 to TRBJ1-1; D may be TRBD1 (5 bases). Deletions cut 1 base from V and 4 bases from J, with 10 bases between. CDR3 length: 13 amino acids. Germline loops: CDR1 GTSNPN, CDR2 SVGIG (reference sequence). CDR3 region: CAWSEGASTEAFF. The DNA of the CDR3 is TGTGCCTGGAGTGAAGGGGCAAGCACTGAAGCTTTCTTT.

Only one count was recorded for this clone. The chain employs TRBV21-1 and TRBJ1-2; the D segment call TRBD1 is taken from the table without a DNA check. TRBV21-1 is classified as a pseudogene. The CDR3 runs to 12 residues. CDR3 coding DNA: TGTGCCAGCACCAGGGGAGTTGGGGGCTACACCTTC. It translates to CASTRGVGGYTF.

The rearrangement links TRBV5-8 to TRBJ1-1, with 7 positions matching TRBD1. CDR1 and CDR2 from the germline V gene are SGHTS and YDEGEE. J was trimmed by 6 bases and V by 9 bases; bases with no gene match: 8. The CDR3 extends over 12 amino acids. The CDR3 protein is CATPDRVPEAFF. The DNA of the CDR3 is TGTGCCACCCCCGACAGGGTCCCTGAAGCTTTCTTT.

The V call is TRBV25-1, the J call TRBJ2-5; 9 bases are a match to TRBD2. The length of the CDR3 is 16 residues. V lost 5 bases, J lost 2 bases, and 9 bases stayed unmatched. Looked up from germline, CDR1 is MGHDK and CDR2 is SYGVNS. Here the CDR3 reads CASSPIFLAGQETQYF. The CDR3 region has the DNA TGTGCCAGCAGTCCAATTTTCCTAGCGGGGCAAGAGACCCAGTACTTC.

The rearrangement links TRBV27 to TRBJ2-2, with a tentative D call TRBD2 (5 bases). The germline V gene encodes CDR1 MNHEY and CDR2 SMNVEV (reference sequence). The V and J ends lost 4 bases and 7 bases respectively, with 10 bases between them. The CDR3 is made up of 13 amino acids. CDR3 nucleotide sequence: TGTGCCAGCAGTTCTGGACTGAACGGGGAGCTGTTTTTT. Translating gives CASSSGLNGELFF.

This sequence joins TRBV7-2 and TRBJ1-4, with a weak D call TRBD1 (5 bases). V lost 1 base to trimming and J lost 7 bases, with 10 bases between them. Germline V gene data show CDR1 as SGHTA and CDR2 as FQGNSA. The CDR3 sequence is 14 residues long. The CDR3 loop is CASSLGGETEKLFF. The CDR3 DNA follows: TGTGCCAGCAGCTTAGGGGGCGAGACTGAAAAACTGTTTTTT.

This clone was found a few times. The rearrangement links TRBV19 to TRBJ2-3, with TRBD1 as a possible D gene (6 bases). The CDR3 has 16 amino acids. V was shortened by 5 bases and J by 0 bases, with 15 bases between the two germline ends. Germline lookup yields CDR1 LNHDA and CDR2 SQIVND (reference sequence). The CDR3 reads CASSPGARGSTDTQYF. The CDR3 DNA follows: TGTGCCAGTAGTCCCGGGGCCAGGGGTAGCACAGATACGCAGTATTTT.

The V gene is TRBV6-1, the J gene TRBJ2-7, with D perhaps TRBD2 (5 bases). The CDR3 is made up of 14 amino acids. Trimming left V 8 bases short and J 2 bases short, with 16 bases between. Per the germline V gene, CDR1 is MNHNS and CDR2 is SASEGT. The CDR3 here is CASQPRTTTYEQYF. CDR3 in DNA: TGTGCCAGCCAACCCCGGACGACTACCTACGAGCAGTACTTC.

This chain uses TRBV9 with TRBJ2-5, with 7 bases that match TRBD1. CDR1 and CDR2 from the germline V gene are SGDLS and YYNGEE. Trimming at V came to 3 bases and at J to 1 base, leaving 6 bases not matched to a gene. The CDR3 covers 15 residues. The DNA for the CDR3 is TGTGCCAGCAGCGCCTCAGGGGGTGCCCAAGAGACCCAGTACTTC. This encodes CASSASGGAQETQYF.

This chain uses TRBV2 with TRBJ2-2; D is unclear. This CDR3 is built from 15 residues. V was clipped by 6 bases and J by 5 bases, with 16 bases between them. Germline lookup yields CDR1 SNHLY and CDR2 FYNNEI. The CDR3 protein is CASRVQAVKTGELFF. CDR3 nucleotide sequence: TGTGCCAGCAGGGTCCAGGCCGTCAAAACCGGGGAGCTGTTTTTT. Full variable domain (rest looked up from reference TRBV2 and TRBJ2-2): EPEVTQTPSHQVTQMGQEVILRCVPISNHLYFYWYRQILGQKVEFLVSFYNNEISEKSEIFDDQFSVERPDGSNFTLKIRSTKLEDSAMYFCASRVQAVKTGELFFGEGSRLTVL.

CDR3 coding DNA: TGTGCCTGGAGGGACAGGGATCAAGAGACCCAGTACTTC. Translation: CAWRDRDQETQYF. V is TRBV30 and J is TRBJ2-5, with 8 bases that match TRBD1. Per germline, CDR1 GTSNPN and CDR2 SVGIG (reference sequence). V dropped 3 bases and J dropped 2; count of bases not matched to a gene: 2. This CDR3 has 13 amino acids.

On this clone itself: Germline is not matched at one junction end, which may reflect a read error. The CDR3 loop reads CASSDGRTATQYF. In DNA, the CDR3 is TGTGCCAGCAGTGACGGGAGAACAGCTACGCAGTATTTT. The V call is TRBV6-4, the J call TRBJ2-3, with D tentatively TRBD2 (5 bases). The CDR3 consists of 13 residues. CDR1 MRHNA and CDR2 SNTAGT come from the germline V gene.

This clone was picked up a small number of times. The V and J genes are TRBV28 and TRBJ2-3; 12 bases match TRBD1. The CDR3 has 16 amino acids. Germline trimming cut 2 bases from V and 4 bases from J; bases unmatched to any gene: 4. Germline assignment: CDR1 MDHEN and CDR2 SYDVKM. The CDR3 here is CASSLRDRGLADTQYF. CDR3 DNA: TGTGCCAGCAGTTTAAGGGACAGGGGGCTGGCAGATACGCAGTATTTT.

The chain is built from TRBV5-4 and TRBJ2-7, with D hard to call. The CDR3 runs 14 residues. Trimming removed 4 bases at V and 2 bases at J, with 13 bases between. Germline CDR1 is SGHNT and CDR2 is YYREEE (reference sequence). In DNA form, the CDR3 reads TGTGCCAGCAGCACTCAAACGTTCCCCTACGAGCAGTACTTC. This encodes CASSTQTFPYEQYF.

The rearrangement uses TRBV7-2 and TRBJ2-1, with D tentatively TRBD2 (5 bases). The CDR3 runs 12 residues. Trimming shortened V by 2 bases and J by 7 bases, and 6 bases separated the two germline ends. The germline CDR1 and CDR2 sequences are SGHTA and FQGNSA. The CDR3 bases are TGTGCCAGCAGCTTAACTAGGAATGAGCAGTTCTTC. Its protein is CASSLTRNEQFF.